This record concerns one T cell receptor beta chain sequence. The antigen it recognizes is unknown. It has no much larger one-base neighbor in the sample; base qualities were not kept. Ends trimmed: V by 2 bases, J by 7 bases; bases unmatched to a gene: 4. Reading from cysteine to phenylalanine, the CDR3 counts 15 amino acids. The retained sequence is limited to the CDR3, 45 bases, with the frame set at the first base. CDR1 is given as MNHEY and CDR2 as SMNVEV, both from the germline V gene (reference sequence). The data belong to a study of regulatory T cells in long-lasting Graves disease (TCRdb year 2021). The study in broad terms: Persistent Graves' disease meant more than 5 years of antithyroid drug treatment with TSH receptor autoantibodies that stayed positive. Persistent Graves' disease patients were compared with newly diagnosed Graves' disease patients by peripheral blood TCR sequencing and RNA sequencing. The study took place in China and was registered as a clinical trial. A total of 35 or so samples underwent TCR sequencing: roughly 13 from persistent and approximately 20 from newly diagnosed Graves' disease patients. Persistent Graves' disease patients in the clinical cohort had taken antithyroid drugs for 9 to 11 years on average.

What the authors observed across the whole study: The authors noted that the small sample size was a limitation that may lower accuracy. Peripheral blood alone was examined, since thyroid tissue, which constituted the primary lesion, could not be accessed. Persistent patients shared more public clonotypes among themselves (over 2,500) than newly diagnosed patients did (over 950). Persistent disease showed preferential use of TRBV28, TRBJ1-2 and TRBJ2-5, whereas newly diagnosed disease favored TRBV20-1 and TRBJ2-1. Compared with newly diagnosed patients, patients with persistent Graves' disease had lower TCR Shannon entropy and fewer highly expanded clones, which suggests clonal expansion. Sequencing and analysis were restricted to the TCR beta chain.

The library came from multiplex PCR. Sequencing was carried out with an Illumina HiSeq 4000. iRepertoire HTBI primers and Arm-PCR amplification of CDR3 regions were used to construct TCR beta libraries. Gel purification was performed on PCR products prior to sequencing. As for how the authors treated the data: Across samples, approximately 68 TRBV and 12 to 15 TRBJ segments were identified and used for gene usage analysis of CDR3 amino acid clonotypes. COPE and FqMerger were used to merge filtered high-quality paired reads into contigs. BLAST was used to align contigs to IMGT TRBV, TRBD and TRBJ reference genes, with CDR3 defined following IMGT. Clonotypes above 0.1% frequency were classified as highly expanded clones. Shannon entropy was used to measure repertoire diversity, and the Gini coefficient was used to measure V-J evenness. A clonotype found in more than one individual was treated as public. Through fastp at Q25 and MiXCR, TCRdb rebuilt clones from the public reads, retaining in-frame beta chains. Entries are consolidated by CDR3 protein sequence, retaining the most common genes and DNA. The V and J calls shown here were made by TCRdb, not taken from the authors' results. The sample yields some 440,000 distinct CDR3 sequences; less than 25% were counted once. 6.5% to 10% of the sample goes to the ten largest clones.

What the time point label conveys for this sample: persistent/refractory GD, antithyroid drugs over 5 years with positive TRAb. For both TCR sequencing and RNA sequencing, RNA was extracted from PBMCs using TRIzol. The diagnosis of Graves' disease was made according to American Thyroid Association guidelines. The patients came from an endocrinology department in Xi'an, China. Each patient gave 7 to 9.5 milliliters of peripheral blood, collected in an EDTA anticoagulant tube. PBMCs were isolated by Ficoll Paque Plus density gradient separation without further T cell sorting. RNA quality was checked with an Agilent 2100 Bioanalyzer and agarose gel, and concentration with a NanoDrop 2000.

Material: peripheral blood mononuclear cells (PBMCs), obtained when the disease was refractory, from a patient treated with antithyroid drugs. The rearranged segments are TRBV27 and TRBJ1-5; 11 bases in the middle match TRBD1. This receptor was taken from a female donor with Graves disease. The CDR3 is CASSLLGTGGQPQHF. The nucleotides are TGTGCCAGCAGTTTACTCGGGACAGGGGGACAGCCCCAGCATTTT.